This TCR beta chain appears in the sequencing data of a study of shared clonotypes between healthy human individuals. The CDR3 runs 15 residues. Germline values: CDR1 MNHEY, CDR2 SMNVEV (reference sequence). V shed 6 bases and J 3 bases; nucleotides not matched to a gene: 6. Study-wide points: The donor pool, a small one, limited the genetic and exposure-history diversity represented.

Genomic DNA per cell subset filled all wells of several immunoSEQ plates. Method: immunoSEQ multiplex PCR; TCRdb's copy keeps in-frame clones and lacks some. The top ten clones hold around 0.14% of a sample with a few million clones, 90% to 95% of them seen once. Points on this clone: The antigen is undetermined.

Sequenced: naive CD4+ T cells sorted from blood. Specified subset: CD45RA+ positively selected. The TCR comes from a man between 18 and 29 years old in good health. The gene calls are TRBV27 and TRBJ2-2; 8 bases line up with TRBD2. The CDR3 coding sequence is TGTGCCAGCAGGACGGGGGGGAAGGACACCGGGGAGCTGTTTTTT. Protein sequence: CASRTGGKDTGELFF.